The T cell receptor beta chain under discussion was sequenced for a study of blood T cell repertoires in COVID-19 (dated by TCRdb to 2020 to 2022). At the level of the whole study: Samples covering the acute and convalescent phases of COVID-19 were provided by collaborators in the United States, Italy and Spain. The material from the prospective study consisted of cDNA or gDNA derived from T cells, B-cell-depleted T cells, or PBMCs. Deeply sampled blood TCRbeta repertoires from subjects exposed to, actively infected with, or recovered from COVID-19 were included in the dataset. The repertoires were made available in a free public database intended to serve as a resource for research on the immune response to SARS-CoV-2. Samples came from the ongoing ImmuneRACE study (first 160 participants) plus 1,254 subjects from 6 global collaborators. Sample metadata almost always included a de-identified subject ID, COVID-19 status, age in years and sex. Where available, HLA class I and class II types were obtained from metadata supplied by the sample provider rather than from assay-based typing.

The collaborating institutions used their own protocols to collect whole blood in K2EDTA tubes. For TCRbeta analysis, collaborators shipped samples in one of three forms: frozen whole blood, isolated PBMCs, or DNA extracted from either of those sample types. Results the study describes overall, beyond this receptor: How much clinical and demographic metadata was included differed by source and by participant, and the metadata was provided uncurated.

A note on this clone: The target of this receptor is not known. No much larger clonotype is one base removed from it; base qualities were not supplied.

TCRbeta CDR3 regions were amplified from genomic DNA by means of the immunoSEQ Assay, a bias-controlled multiplex PCR. On the study's bioinformatics: The number of nucleated cells in each sample was estimated from the amplification of reference gene primers within the assay. To quantify the absolute abundance of each unique TCRbeta CDR3 rearrangement, sequence reads were collapsed and filtered. For each sample, productive Simpson clonality was calculated by taking the square root of Simpson's diversity index across productive rearrangements. TCRdb provides this immuneACCESS table in a form limited to in-frame rearrangements. Some clones are lacking; in checked studies, under half of them reflect an unresolved V gene, and why the rest are absent is not known. V and J calls and clone size are copied from that table; D and trimming were computed from the DNA. This sample lists 97,000 or so clones; over 75% were detected once. Of the sample, about 1.7% falls within the top ten clones.

The junction shows trimming of 1 base on V and 0 bases on J, plus 9 bases between the germline ends. CDR1 and CDR2 (SNHLY, FYNNEI) derive from the germline V gene. Including the terminal cysteine and phenylalanine, the CDR3 comprises 15 residues. Just CDR3 DNA is preserved here, 45 bases in frame from base 1. Sequencing was carried out using peripheral blood. The receptor was derived from a man aged 55 to 70 with acute or convalescent COVID-19. The V gene is TRBV2 and the J gene is TRBJ1-2, with TRBD1 tentatively as D gene (5 bases match). The DNA sequence is given as TGTGCCAGCAGTGAAGTGGCAGGGACTAACTATGGCTACACCTTC. Its translation reads: CASSEVAGTNYGYTF.